These 14 T cell receptor beta chains were sequenced from one sample in a study of T cell responses to AZD1222 COVID-19 vaccine. Profiling relied on immunoSEQ multiplex PCR, and the TCRdb table lists in-frame clones only, not all of them. Of some 130,000 clones in the sample, around 93% are singletons; the top ten hold 6.5% to 8%. The sample consisted of peripheral blood, taken 28 days after the second AZD1222 dose. The receptors were sampled from an adult who received the AZD1222 COVID-19 vaccine.

J is TRBJ1-2 and V is TRBV5-4, with 9 positions matching TRBD1. Germline-derived CDR1 and CDR2 are SGHNT and YYREEE (reference sequence). The V and J ends lost 4 bases and 3 bases, in that order; junction bases with no gene match: 13. This CDR3 spans 17 amino acids. The CDR3 sequence: CASSLYSGTGHDYGYTF. The CDR3 DNA follows: TGTGCCAGCAGCCTATACTCCGGGACAGGGCACGACTATGGCTACACCTTC.

The V and J genes are TRBV6-6 and TRBJ2-2, with unresolved D. Trimming removed 2 bases from V and 0 bases from J, with 10 bases in between. The CDR3 is 16 amino acids. CDR1 is MNHNY and CDR2 is SVGAGI in the germline V gene (reference sequence). CDR3 amino acids: CASSYPGGPNTGELFF. The CDR3 DNA reads TGTGCCAGCAGTTACCCGGGCGGTCCGAACACCGGGGAGCTGTTTTTT.

Turning to this clone: In the same sample, other DNA sequences code for this CDR3. The rearrangement links TRBV3-1 (or the pseudogene TRBV3-2) to TRBJ2-3; D is perhaps TRBD1 (6 bases). The CDR3 sequence is 15 residues long. The germline CDR1 and CDR2 sequences are LGHDT and YNNKEL (reference sequence). V lost 0 bases, J lost 1 base, and 8 bases lay in between. The CDR3 DNA sequence: TGTGCCAGCAGCCAAGATTCAGGGGGCACAGATACGCAGTATTTT. This sequence encodes CASSQDSGGTDTQYF.

The chain combines TRBV11-3 with TRBJ1-3, with 7 bases that match TRBD1. CDR1 and CDR2 from the germline V gene are SGHNT and YENEEA. Trimming took 1 base from V and 1 from J; bases not matched to a gene: 10. CDR3 size: 18 residues. The CDR3 DNA reads as TGTGCCAGCAGCTTAGCCGGTACAGGGGCTGGTTCTGGAAACACCATATATTTT. It specifies CASSLAGTGAGSGNTIYF.

This chain uses TRBV5-4 with TRBJ1-6; D is possibly TRBD1 (5 bases). The CDR3 contains 14 residues. Trimming removed 2 bases from V and 3 bases from J, with 6 bases in between. Germline CDR1 SGHNT, CDR2 YYREEE (reference sequence). The CDR3 bases are TGTGCCAGCAGCTTCCAGGGCTATAATTCACCCCTCCACTTT. Its translation: CASSFQGYNSPLHF. The complete variable domain, with remaining parts taken from reference TRBV5-4 and TRBJ1-6, reads ETGVTQSPTHLIKTRGQQVTLRCSSQSGHNTVSWYQQALGQGPQFIFQYYREEENGRGNFPPRFSGLQFPNYSSELNVNALELDDSALYLCASSFQGYNSPLHFGNGTRLTVT.

About this clone: One end of the junction varies from germline; a read error may be responsible. This rearrangement joins TRBV7-9 to TRBJ1-2, with D possibly matching TRBD1 (5 bases). The CDR3 contains 14 residues. CDR1 is SEHNR, CDR2 FQNEAQ, per germline (reference sequence). The CDR3, as DNA: TGTGCCAGCAACTTAGGGGCAGGGAACTATGGCTACACCTTC. Encoded protein: CASNLGAGNYGYTF. Based on the CDR3 plus reference TRBV7-9 and TRBJ1-2, the full variable domain is DTGVSQNPRHKITKRGQNVTFRCDPISEHNRLYWYRQTLGQGPEFLTYFQNEAQLEKSRLLSDRFSAERPKGSFSTLEIQRTEQGDSAMYLCASNLGAGNYGYTFGSGTRLTVV.

The chain has TRBV7-9 and TRBJ1-2; the D gene is possibly TRBD1 (5 bases). In germline, CDR1 is SEHNR, CDR2 FQNEAQ (reference sequence). The CDR3 has 14 amino acids. The V gene lost 2 bases and the J gene lost 4 bases, with 11 bases spanning the gap. The CDR3 DNA follows: TGTGCCAGCAGCTTATCGGCAGGGCCCTATGGCTACACCTTC. Protein product: CASSLSAGPYGYTF. The full variable domain, in which reference TRBV7-9 and TRBJ1-2 provide the parts outside the CDR3, is DTGVSQNPRHKITKRGQNVTFRCDPISEHNRLYWYRQTLGQGPEFLTYFQNEAQLEKSRLLSDRFSAERPKGSFSTLEIQRTEQGDSAMYLCASSLSAGPYGYTFGSGTRLTVV.

Here the CDR3 reads CASSLTGITEAFF. Here the CDR3 DNA reads TGTGCCAGCAGTTTGACAGGGATCACTGAAGCTTTCTTT. V is TRBV12-3 or TRBV12-4 and J is TRBJ1-1, with 7 bases lining up with TRBD1. Losses at the gene ends were 3 bases for V and 4 bases for J; bases not matched to a gene: 2. This CDR3 region has 13 residues.

Concerning this clone itself: The sample contains more than one DNA sequence encoding this CDR3. This chain uses TRBV12-3 or TRBV12-4 with TRBJ1-4, with D unresolved. The length of the CDR3 is 11 residues. With 1 base removed from V and 8 bases from J, the gap between germline ends came to 2 bases. The CDR3 sequence: CASSLGEKLFF. As DNA, the CDR3 is TGTGCCAGCAGTTTAGGAGAAAAACTGTTTTTT.

The chain is built from TRBV12-3 or TRBV12-4 and TRBJ2-3; no clear D. This CDR3 spans 11 amino acids. V shed 5 bases and J shed 4 bases, with 4 bases lying between them. Here the CDR3 DNA reads TGTGCCAGCAGTATGGCAGATACGCAGTATTTT. This translates into CASSMADTQYF.

CDR3 amino acids: CATHAGQSNQPQHF. The CDR3 nucleotides are TGTGCCACCCATGCAGGTCAGAGCAATCAGCCCCAGCATTTT. The V and J genes are TRBV28 and TRBJ1-5; D is ambiguous. Germline CDR1 and CDR2: MDHEN and SYDVKM. The CDR3 totals 14 residues. Trimming stripped 10 bases from V and 1 base from J, with 14 bases between.

V gene TRBV9 combines with J gene TRBJ2-1, with 7 bases identical to TRBD1. Trimming removed 3 bases from V and 0 bases from J; junction bases left unmatched: 6. This CDR3 region has 16 residues. Germline V CDR1 and CDR2: SGDLS, YYNGEE. The CDR3 DNA reads as TGTGCCAGCAGCGCCAGACAGGGTAGCTCCTACAATGAGCAGTTCTTC. Its protein product is CASSARQGSSYNEQFF.

The gene calls are TRBV19 and TRBJ1-6; D possibly corresponds to TRBD1 (6 bases). V shed 9 bases and J shed 7 bases, with 22 bases lying between them. The CDR3 is 16 residues long. Germline loops: CDR1 LNHDA, CDR2 SQIVND (reference sequence). In DNA, the CDR3 is TGTGCCAGCGGACCCCCCCGGACAGTAATAAATTCACCCCTCCACTTT. Encoded protein: CASGPPRTVINSPLHF. The whole variable domain, filled in from reference TRBV19 and TRBJ1-6, reads DGGITQSPKYLFRKEGQNVTLSCEQNLNHDAMYWYRQDPGQGLRLIYYSQIVNDFQKGDIAEGYSVSREKKESFPLTVTSAQKNPTAFYLCASGPPRTVINSPLHFGNGTRLTVT.

The chain has TRBV27 and TRBJ2-7; tentatively, D is TRBD1 (6 bases). The V gene's germline CDR1 is MNHEY and CDR2 SMNVEV (reference sequence). The CDR3 has 14 residues. The V and J ends lost 2 bases and 5 bases respectively, with 13 bases between them. The CDR3 reads CASSLNRVIDEQYF. CDR3 bases: TGTGCCAGCAGTTTAAACAGGGTCATCGACGAGCAGTACTTC.